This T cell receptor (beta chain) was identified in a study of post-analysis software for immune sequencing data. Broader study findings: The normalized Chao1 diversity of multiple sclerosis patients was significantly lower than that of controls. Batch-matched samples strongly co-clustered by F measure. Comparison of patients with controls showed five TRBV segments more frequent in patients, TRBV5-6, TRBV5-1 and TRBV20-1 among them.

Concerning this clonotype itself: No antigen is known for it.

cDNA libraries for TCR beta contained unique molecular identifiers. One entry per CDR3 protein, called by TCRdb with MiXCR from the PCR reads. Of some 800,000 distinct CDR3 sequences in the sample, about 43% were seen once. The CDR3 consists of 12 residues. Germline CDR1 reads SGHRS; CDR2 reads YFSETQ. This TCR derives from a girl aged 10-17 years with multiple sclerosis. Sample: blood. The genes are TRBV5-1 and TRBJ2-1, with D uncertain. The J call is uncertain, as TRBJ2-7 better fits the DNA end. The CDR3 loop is CASSDVTYEQYF. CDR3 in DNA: TGCGCCAGCAGCGATGTGACCTACGAGCAGTACTTC.